This T cell receptor beta chain was sequenced during a study of T cells in Graves' hyperthyroidism and ophthalmopathy. Points from the study as a whole: Peripheral blood also featured most of the thyroid clonotypes expanded above 0.001. Separating ophthalmopathy from stable hyperthyroidism was achieved by a 13 V-J model. Onset of ophthalmopathy came a median roughly 6.5 months after the model predicted it.

Researchers amplified the TCR beta CDR3 regions from RNA transcripts. The TCR CDR3 was amplified in a first-round RT-PCR using the HTBI primer set. TCRdb re-called the multiplex PCR reads with MiXCR, one entry per CDR3 protein. Of under 450,000 distinct CDR3 sequences listed, 15% to 20% are singletons. On this clonotype: The antigen remains unidentified.

Any symptoms of ophthalmopathy came after the first hyperthyroidism diagnosis, from which the blood sample dates. CDR3 length: 13 residues. Trimming pared 2 bases from V and 0 bases from J, leaving 5 bases between. CDR1 is SGHVS, CDR2 FQNEAQ, per germline. This clonotype was sampled from a woman in her 30s with Graves' hyperthyroidism that later progressed to Graves' ophthalmopathy. The chain employs TRBV7-8 and TRBJ2-7, with D unresolved. The sample consisted of blood. This chain's CDR3 is CASSLINSYEQYF. As DNA, the CDR3 is TGTGCCAGCAGCTTAATTAACTCCTACGAGCAGTACTTC.